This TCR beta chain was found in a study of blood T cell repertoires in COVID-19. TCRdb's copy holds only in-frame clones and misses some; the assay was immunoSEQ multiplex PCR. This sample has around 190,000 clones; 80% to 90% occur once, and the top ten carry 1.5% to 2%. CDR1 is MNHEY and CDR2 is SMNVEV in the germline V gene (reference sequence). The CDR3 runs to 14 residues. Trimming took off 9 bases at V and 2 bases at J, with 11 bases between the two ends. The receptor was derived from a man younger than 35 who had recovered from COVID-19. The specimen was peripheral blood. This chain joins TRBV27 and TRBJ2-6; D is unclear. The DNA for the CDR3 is TGTGCCAGTGCCCGGAGCCCTGGGGCCAACGTCCTGACTTTC. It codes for CASARSPGANVLTF.